This T cell receptor (beta chain) was captured in a study of blood T cell repertoires in COVID-19. The data were produced by immunoSEQ multiplex PCR, yet TCRdb's version contains in-frame clones alone and is incomplete. There are 70,000 to 95,000 clones in the sample; 85% to 95% occur only once, and over 3.5% lies in the top ten. The germline gives CDR1 SGHTA, CDR2 FQGTGA. Deletions cut 5 bases from V and 8 bases from J, with 14 bases between. The CDR3 consists of 13 residues. Sequences were obtained from peripheral blood. The rearrangement joins TRBV7-3 to TRBJ2-3; maybe TRBD2 (5 bases). The receptor's source is a woman aged 50 to 60 in a cohort sampled during active COVID-19. The CDR3 region is CASSLSEGGTQYF. The CDR3 DNA reads TGTGCCAGCAGCCTTAGTGAGGGTGGTACGCAGTATTTT.